This TCR beta chain was captured in a study of OX40 agonist ivuxolimab in advanced cancers. Background on the study: An agonistic anti-OX40 (CD134) antibody, ivuxolimab, was used to treat the patients.

CDR3 size: 16 residues. Looked up from germline, CDR1 is KGHSH and CDR2 is LQKENI. Trimming pared 2 bases from V and 3 bases from J, leaving 14 bases between. For this clone: Its specificity is not known.

The data were produced by immunoSEQ multiplex PCR, yet TCRdb's version contains in-frame clones alone and is incomplete. In the table there are some 65,000 clones, 87% of which are singletons. Study-wide results and caveats: Partly responding patients at 0.1-3.0 mg/kg showed some of the smallest clonal expansion. No determination was made of the antigen specificity of the expanded peripheral T cells.

The sample was CD4+ or CD8+ T cells sorted from blood, taken in a trial of the OX40 agonist ivuxolimab. The chain recombines TRBV18 with TRBJ1-5, with D unclear. The sequence came from an adult with an advanced solid tumor such as melanoma, head and neck, liver or kidney cancer. CDR3 nucleotides: TGTGCCAGCTCACCAGGAACGCCGCCGGACAATCAGCCCCAGCATTTT. Its protein is CASSPGTPPDNQPQHF.